A selection of T cell receptor beta chains follows, all from one sample in a study of blood T cell repertoires in COVID-19. TCRdb keeps only in-frame clones here, not all; method: immunoSEQ multiplex PCR. Altogether 110,000 to 150,000 clones are present, about 77% being singletons, with the ten largest covering 4.2%. Sample: peripheral blood. The source of these receptors is a man aged 55 to 70 with acute or convalescent COVID-19. Each CDR3 is given with its conserved first and last residue. D genes are given only for firm matches. For some rows the clone size is stated as once, few or many, or as a class when expanded; others skip it.

. . TRBJ1-1 TRBV6-5 TGTGCCAGCAGTCAGGGATACTCAAGCCCCACTGAAGCTTTCTTT CASSQGYSSPTEAFF
. TRBD1 TRBJ2-2 TRBV28 TGTGCCAGCAGTCTCGACTTACAGGGGGCCGGGGAGCTGTTTTTT CASSLDLQGAGELFF
. TRBD2 TRBJ2-1 TRBV7-3 TGTGCCAGCAGCTCGGGACTAGCGGGAGCCGATGAGCAGTTCTTC CASSSGLAGADEQFF
few TRBD1 TRBJ2-7 TRBV5-1 TGCGCCAGTACCGGACAGGGGATCAGGGAGCAGTACTTC CASTGQGIREQYF
. TRBD1 TRBJ2-2 TRBV6-5 TGTGCCAGCAGGGCCGGGACAGATAACACCGGGGAGCTGTTTTTT CASRAGTDNTGELFF
. TRBD1 TRBJ1-4 TRBV28 TGTGCCAGCAGAACACAGGGGGCCGAGGGCAATGGAAAACTGTTTTTT CASRTQGAEGNGKLFF
. TRBD2 TRBJ2-1 TRBV5-1 TGCGCCAGCAGCTTGGTAGCGGGACCCTCCAATGAGCAGTTCTTC CASSLVAGPSNEQFF
. . TRBJ1-4 TRBV9 TGTGCCAGCAGCGTAGGTATAGCAACTAATGAAAAACTGTTTTTT CASSVGIATNEKLFF
. TRBD2 TRBJ2-5 TRBV5-1 TGCGCCAGCAGCCCGGGACTAGCGGGAATAGAGACCCAGTACTTC CASSPGLAGIETQYF
. . TRBJ2-1 TRBV28 TGTGCCAGCAGTCCACCTCTGTTCGGGAGTGGGTCCAATGAGCAGTTCTTC CASSPPLFGSGSNEQFF
. TRBD2 TRBJ2-1 TRBV6-5 TGTGCCAGCAGTAAATCTAGCGGGAGAATTGATGAGCAGTTCTTC CASSKSSGRIDEQFF
few . TRBJ1-5 TRBV3-1/TRBV3-2 TGTGCCAGCAGCCAAGGGCAGGCCGCCAATCAGCCCCAGCATTTT CASSQGQAANQPQHF
. . TRBJ2-7 TRBV6-6 TGTGCCAGCAGTTATCGTACAGGCTACGAGCAGTACTTC CASSYRTGYEQYF
. TRBD1 TRBJ2-5 TRBV27 TGTGCCAGCAGTTTTCAACCGGGACAGGGGTGGGAGACCCAGTACTTC CASSFQPGQGWETQYF
. . TRBJ2-3 TRBV6-5 TGTGCCAGCCGAACAGCAGCAGATACGCAGTATTTT CASRTAADTQYF
. . TRBJ2-2 TRBV7-9 TGTGCCAGCAGCTACGTTTATAGCACCGGGGAGCTGTTTTTT CASSYVYSTGELFF
. . TRBJ2-5 TRBV28 TGTGCCAGCAGATCAATGGAGACCCAGTACTTC CASRSMETQYF
. . TRBJ1-2 TRBV6-5 TGTGCCAGCAGTTGGCAGGGGCCCTATGGCTACACCTTC CASSWQGPYGYTF
. TRBD2 TRBJ2-1 TRBV30 TGTGCCTGGAGCACACTAGCGGGAGGGGATGAGCAGTTCTTC CAWSTLAGGDEQFF
. . TRBJ2-2 TRBV2 TGTGCCAGCTCACGAGGTGGCACCGGGGAGCTGTTTTTT CASSRGGTGELFF
. TRBD1 TRBJ2-5 TRBV7-3 TGTGCCAGCAGCCCCCGACAGGGAATGGGGGAGACCCAGTACTTC CASSPRQGMGETQYF
. . TRBJ2-1 TRBV19 TGTGCCAGTAGTATAGACCAGGGGCGAAAAGGGAATGAGCAGTTCTTC CASSIDQGRKGNEQFF
few . TRBJ1-1 TRBV11-2 TGTGCCAGCAGCCCCCACAGTATGAACACTGAAGCTTTCTTT CASSPHSMNTEAFF
once . TRBJ2-6 TRBV11-2 TGTGCCAGCAGCGAGGGACACCACCTCCGCTCTGGGGCCAACGTCCTGACTTTC CASSEGHHLRSGANVLTF
once . TRBJ1-6 TRBV2 TGTGCCAGCAGTGAAGTCTGGAGCTCGGATAATTCACCCCTCCACTTT CASSEVWSSDNSPLHF
. . TRBJ2-3 TRBV21-1 TGTGCCAGCAGCAAAGTGTGGCCTAGCGGGAGTTGGTACACAGATACGCAGTATTTT CASSKVWPSGSWYTDTQYF
once . TRBJ1-1 TRBV12-3/TRBV12-4 TGTGCCAGCAGTAAGGGACATAACACTGAAGCTTTCTTT CASSKGHNTEAFF
. TRBD1 TRBJ2-3 TRBV7-9 TGTGCCAGCAGCTCGCCCCTACAGGGGACCTCCACAGATACGCAGTATTTT CASSSPLQGTSTDTQYF
. . TRBJ1-2 TRBV18 TGTGCCAGCTCACCTCAGGATGACTATGGCTACACCTTC CASSPQDDYGYTF
. . TRBJ2-1 TRBV6-5 TGTGCCAGCAGTTACGAGACTAACGACAATGAGCAGTTCTTC CASSYETNDNEQFF
. . TRBJ2-1 TRBV5-4 TGTGCCAGCAGCCTTGCTGGGGGGGCTGGCTACAATGAGCAGTTCTTC CASSLAGGAGYNEQFF
. . TRBJ2-1 TRBV6-6 TGTGCCAGCAGCGGGATGACTGAAAATGAGCAGTTCTTC CASSGMTENEQFF
. . TRBJ1-5 TRBV7-9 TGTGCCAGCAGCTCAGGACAGTTGAGCAATCAGCCCCAGCATTTT CASSSGQLSNQPQHF
. . TRBJ1-1 TRBV11-3 TGTGCCAGCAGCTTAGCTTTGAACACTGAAGCTTTCTTT CASSLALNTEAFF
. . TRBJ1-2 TRBV28 TGTGCCAGCACCCACGCCGGGGGTCTCTATGGCTACACCTTC CASTHAGGLYGYTF
. . TRBJ2-7 TRBV2 TGTGCCAGCAGTGGAGTAGGGGGTCAGCAGTACTTC CASSGVGGQQYF
. TRBD2 TRBJ2-7 TRBV27 TGTGCCAGCATAAGGACTAGCGGGAGTTGGTACGAGCAGTACTTC CASIRTSGSWYEQYF
. . TRBJ1-2 TRBV9 TGTGCCAGCAGCTTAGAGCACAGAGCTAACTATGGCTACACCTTC CASSLEHRANYGYTF
. . TRBJ1-4 TRBV4-1 TGCGCCAGCAGCCAACCCCGGAGAGGTAATGAAAAACTGTTTTTT CASSQPRRGNEKLFF
. TRBD2 TRBJ2-7 TRBV13 TGTGCCAGCAGCGTTCTAGCGGAAAGCTCCTACGAGCAGTACTTC CASSVLAESSYEQYF
. . TRBJ2-7 TRBV6-6 TGTGCCAGCAGTTACTCTAACAGGGCCTACGAGCAGTACTTC CASSYSNRAYEQYF
. . TRBJ1-2 TRBV28 TGTGCCAGCAGTTTCGGACGGCGGGAAGGCTACACCTTC CASSFGRREGYTF